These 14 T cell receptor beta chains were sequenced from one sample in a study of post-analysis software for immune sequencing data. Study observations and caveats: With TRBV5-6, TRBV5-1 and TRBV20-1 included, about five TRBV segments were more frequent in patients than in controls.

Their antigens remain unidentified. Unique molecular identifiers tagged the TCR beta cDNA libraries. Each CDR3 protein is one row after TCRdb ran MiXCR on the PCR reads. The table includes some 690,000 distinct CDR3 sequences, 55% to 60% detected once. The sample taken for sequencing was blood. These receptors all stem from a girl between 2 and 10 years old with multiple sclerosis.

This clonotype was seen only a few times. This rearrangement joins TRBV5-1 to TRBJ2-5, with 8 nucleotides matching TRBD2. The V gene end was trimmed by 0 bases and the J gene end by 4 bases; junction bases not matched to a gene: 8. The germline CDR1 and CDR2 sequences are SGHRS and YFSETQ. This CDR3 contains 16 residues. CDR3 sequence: CASSLAGAGGGETQYF. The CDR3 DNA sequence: TGCGCCAGCAGCTTGGCCGGCGCGGGAGGAGGAGAGACCCAGTACTTC.

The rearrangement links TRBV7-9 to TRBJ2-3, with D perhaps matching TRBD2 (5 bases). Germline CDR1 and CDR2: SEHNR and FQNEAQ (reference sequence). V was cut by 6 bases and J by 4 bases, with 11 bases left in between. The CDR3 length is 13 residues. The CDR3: CASRARASDTQYF. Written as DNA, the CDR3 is TGTGCCAGCAGGGCGAGGGCCTCAGATACGCAGTATTTT.

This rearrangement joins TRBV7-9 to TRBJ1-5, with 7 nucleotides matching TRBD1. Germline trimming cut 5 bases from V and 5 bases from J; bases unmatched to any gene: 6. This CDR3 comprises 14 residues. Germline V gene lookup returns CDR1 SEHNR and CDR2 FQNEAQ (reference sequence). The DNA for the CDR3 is TGTGCCAGCAGCGTTACAGGGGCGTATCAGCCCCAGCATTTT. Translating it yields CASSVTGAYQPQHF.

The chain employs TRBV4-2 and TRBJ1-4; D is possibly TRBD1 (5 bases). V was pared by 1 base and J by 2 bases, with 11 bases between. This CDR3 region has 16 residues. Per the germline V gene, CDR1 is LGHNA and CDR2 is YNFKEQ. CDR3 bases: TGTGCCAGCAGCCAAGTTCTTGACAGCACTAATGAAAAACTGTTTTTT. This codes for CASSQVLDSTNEKLFF.

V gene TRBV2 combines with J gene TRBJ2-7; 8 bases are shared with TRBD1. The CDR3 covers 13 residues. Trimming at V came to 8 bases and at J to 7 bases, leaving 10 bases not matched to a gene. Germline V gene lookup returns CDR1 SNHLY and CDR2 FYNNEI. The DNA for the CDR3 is TGTGCCAGCGATTCCCAGGGGGCCGGGGAGCAGTACTTC. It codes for CASDSQGAGEQYF.

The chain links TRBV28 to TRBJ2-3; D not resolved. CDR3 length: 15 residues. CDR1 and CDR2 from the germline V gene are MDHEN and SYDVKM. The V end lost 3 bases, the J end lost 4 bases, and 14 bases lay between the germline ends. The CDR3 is CASSFLIEGPDTQYF. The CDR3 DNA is TGTGCCAGCAGTTTCCTAATTGAAGGCCCAGATACGCAGTATTTT.

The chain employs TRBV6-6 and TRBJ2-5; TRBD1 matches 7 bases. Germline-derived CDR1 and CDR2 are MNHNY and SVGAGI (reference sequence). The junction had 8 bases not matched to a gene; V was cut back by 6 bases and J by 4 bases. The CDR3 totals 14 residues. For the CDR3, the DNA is TGTGCCAGCAGGGCCGACAGGGTGCGAGAGACCCAGTACTTC. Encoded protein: CASRADRVRETQYF.

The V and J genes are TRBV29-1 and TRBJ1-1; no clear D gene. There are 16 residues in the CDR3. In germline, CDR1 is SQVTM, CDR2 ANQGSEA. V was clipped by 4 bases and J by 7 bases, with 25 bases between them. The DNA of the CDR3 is TGCAGCGTTGTCCCTCCACGGAAGAGTTTCTCCGATGAAGCTTTCTTT. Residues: CSVVPPRKSFSDEAFF.

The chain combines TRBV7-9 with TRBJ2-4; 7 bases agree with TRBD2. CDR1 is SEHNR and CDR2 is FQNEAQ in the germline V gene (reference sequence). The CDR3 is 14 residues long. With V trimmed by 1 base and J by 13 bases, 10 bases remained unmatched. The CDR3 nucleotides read TGTGCCAGCAGCTTAGATGGGACCTTGCGGGAGCAGTACTTC. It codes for CASSLDGTLREQYF.

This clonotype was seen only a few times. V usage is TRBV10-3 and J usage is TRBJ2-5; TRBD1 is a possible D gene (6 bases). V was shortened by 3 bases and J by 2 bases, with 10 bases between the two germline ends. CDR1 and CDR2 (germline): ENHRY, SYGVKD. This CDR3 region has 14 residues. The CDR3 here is CAISDTGNQETQYF. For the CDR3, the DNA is TGTGCCATCAGTGACACAGGGAATCAAGAGACCCAGTACTTC.

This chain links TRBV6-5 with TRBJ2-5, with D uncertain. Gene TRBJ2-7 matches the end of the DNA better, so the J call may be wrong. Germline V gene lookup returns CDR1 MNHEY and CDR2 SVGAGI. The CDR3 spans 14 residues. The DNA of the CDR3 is TGTGCCAGCAGTCCCTCAGTGTGGGGATACGAGCAGTACTTC. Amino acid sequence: CASSPSVWGYEQYF.

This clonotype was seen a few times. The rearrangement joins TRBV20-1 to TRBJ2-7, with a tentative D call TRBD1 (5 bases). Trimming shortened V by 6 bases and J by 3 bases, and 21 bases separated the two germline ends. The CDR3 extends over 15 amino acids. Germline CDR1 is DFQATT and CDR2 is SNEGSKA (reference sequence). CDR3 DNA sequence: TGCAGTGCCCTCGGCCCAAAGGGGATACACTACGAGCAGTACTTC. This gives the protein CSALGPKGIHYEQYF.

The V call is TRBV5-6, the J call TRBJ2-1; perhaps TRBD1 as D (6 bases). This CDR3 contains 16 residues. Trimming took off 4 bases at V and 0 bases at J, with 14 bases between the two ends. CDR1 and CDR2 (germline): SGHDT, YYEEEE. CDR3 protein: CASSGWTESSYNEQFF. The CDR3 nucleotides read TGTGCCAGCAGCGGGTGGACAGAGAGCTCCTACAATGAGCAGTTCTTC.

The CDR3 is CSVKDRVGGYTF. CDR3 bases: TGCAGCGTGAAGGACAGGGTAGGCGGCTACACCTTC. This sequence joins TRBV29-1 and TRBJ1-2, with 8 nucleotides matching TRBD1. V was pared by 6 bases and J by 8 bases, with 8 bases of the junction left unmatched. The CDR3 covers 12 residues. Germline V gene data show CDR1 as SQVTM and CDR2 as ANQGSEA.